This record looks at one TCR beta chain sequence and its context. A read error is possible here, since a much larger clone lies one base away. The conserved final phenylalanine or tryptophan is absent from the CDR3, which likely points to a read error. The sample belongs to a study of tumor-infiltrating lymphocytes in primary liver carcinoma. RNA and DNA were co-extracted from roughly 20-30 mg of unsorted bulk tissue. With approximately 470 ng total RNA as template and a constant-region primer, TCR beta cDNA was made. Libraries covering TCR beta were generated through three nested multiplex PCR rounds (using a slightly modified ARM-PCR). With TRBV1-TRBV30 forward primers and a C-beta reverse primer, the first two PCR rounds were run for nine to eleven cycles each. MiXCR, run by TCRdb on the multiplex PCR reads, gives a single entry per CDR3 protein. The table has about 120,000 distinct CDR3 sequences, roughly 70% seen once.

CDR3 length equals 11 residues. Material: tumor-adjacent normal liver tissue. The clonotype originates from a woman aged 60 to 75 with primary liver carcinoma and hepatitis B virus infection. The rearrangement uses TRBV12-3 or TRBV12-4 and TRBJ2-1; no clear D. The CDR3 here is CASSKVNVQFL. The CDR3 coding sequence is TGTGCCAGCTCGAAAGTTAATGTGCAGTTCCTC.